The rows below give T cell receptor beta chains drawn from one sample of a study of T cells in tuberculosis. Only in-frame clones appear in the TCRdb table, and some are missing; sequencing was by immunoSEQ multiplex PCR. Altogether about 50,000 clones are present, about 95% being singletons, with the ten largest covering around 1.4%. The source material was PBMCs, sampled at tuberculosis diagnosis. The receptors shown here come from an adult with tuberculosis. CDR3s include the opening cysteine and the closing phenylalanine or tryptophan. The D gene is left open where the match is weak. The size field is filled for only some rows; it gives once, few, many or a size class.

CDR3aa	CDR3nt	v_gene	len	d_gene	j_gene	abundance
CASSQVPRGGGNTIYF	TGTGCCAGCAGCCAAGTCCCCCGAGGGGGAGGAAACACCATATATTTT	TRBV4-2	16	.	TRBJ1-3	.
CASKRQAGLSEPLHF	TGTGCCAGCAAACGACAGGCAGGCCTCAGCGAACCCCTCCACTTT	TRBV2	15	.	TRBJ1-6	.
CASSERAAGPTGELFF	TGTGCCAGCAGTGAAAGGGCGGCGGGGCCCACCGGGGAGCTGTTTTTT	TRBV6-1	16	.	TRBJ2-2	.
CASSLFTSGSSYNEQFF	TGTGCCAGCAGTTTATTTACTAGCGGAAGCTCCTACAATGAGCAGTTCTTC	TRBV27	17	TRBD2	TRBJ2-1	.
CASSLTGGSDTQYF	TGCGCCAGCAGCTTAACAGGGGGCTCAGATACGCAGTATTTT	TRBV5-1	14	TRBD1	TRBJ2-3	.
CAWSYVPGGETQYF	TGTGCCTGGAGTTATGTCCCCGGCGGGGAGACCCAGTACTTC	TRBV30	14	.	TRBJ2-5	.
CASSYNSRRVYGYTF	TGTGCCAGCAGTTACAACTCGCGGCGGGTCTATGGCTACACCTTC	TRBV6-5	15	.	TRBJ1-2	.
CASSLKGANTEAFF	TGTGCCAGCAGCCTGAAGGGGGCTAACACTGAAGCTTTCTTT	TRBV7-9	14	TRBD1	TRBJ1-1	.
CAWSVRGINQPQHF	TGTGCCTGGAGTGTACGGGGGATCAATCAGCCCCAGCATTTT	TRBV30	14	.	TRBJ1-5	.
CASSLVIPPREQETQYF	TGTGCCAGCAGCTTAGTAATCCCTCCGCGGGAACAAGAGACCCAGTACTTC	TRBV7-8	17	.	TRBJ2-5	.
CASSLIGAETQYF	TGTGCCAGCAGTTTAATAGGGGCGGAGACCCAGTACTTC	TRBV28	13	.	TRBJ2-5	once
CASSQLSEVGNTIYF	TGCGCCAGCAGCCAACTAAGTGAGGTCGGAAACACCATATATTTT	TRBV4-1	15	.	TRBJ1-3	.
CSVRDRLNTEAFF	TGCAGCGTCCGGGACAGACTAAACACTGAAGCTTTCTTT	TRBV29-1	13	TRBD1	TRBJ1-1	.
CASSSTGQGYTGELFF	TGTGCCAGCAGCTCTACGGGACAGGGCTACACCGGGGAGCTGTTTTTT	TRBV9	16	TRBD1	TRBJ2-2	.
CAISGTANTGELFF	TGTGCCATCAGCGGGACAGCGAACACCGGGGAGCTGTTTTTT	TRBV10-3	14	TRBD1	TRBJ2-2	.
CASRRQQGNEQFF	TGTGCCAGCAGACGACAGCAGGGGAATGAGCAGTTCTTC	TRBV5-6	13	.	TRBJ2-1	.
CASTFGQGADYGYTF	TGTGCCAGCACCTTCGGACAGGGGGCTGACTATGGCTACACCTTC	TRBV6-1	15	TRBD1	TRBJ1-2	.
CASSHGGIGSNQPQHF	TGCGCCAGCAGCCACGGGGGGATAGGAAGCAATCAGCCCCAGCATTTT	TRBV4-1	16	.	TRBJ1-5	.
CASSSYLLDTQYF	TGTGCCAGCAGTTCCTACTTGTTGGATACGCAGTATTTT	TRBV28	13	.	TRBJ2-3	.
CSGETGGSNTEAFF	TGCAGCGGTGAAACAGGGGGCTCTAACACTGAAGCTTTCTTT	TRBV29-1	14	TRBD1	TRBJ1-1	.
CASSSLAGGFRDEQFF	TGTGCCAGCAGCAGCCTAGCGGGAGGGTTCAGAGATGAGCAGTTCTTC	TRBV9	16	TRBD2	TRBJ2-1	.
CASSFESGRVSTQYF	TGTGCCAGCAGCTTCGAAAGCGGGAGGGTTAGTACGCAGTATTTT	TRBV11-2	15	TRBD2	TRBJ2-3	.
CASRHSGANVLTF	TGTGCCAGCAGACACTCTGGGGCCAACGTCCTGACTTTC	TRBV14	13	.	TRBJ2-6	once
CASSSYSSFEQYF	TGTGCCAGCAGTTCTTATTCTAGCTTCGAGCAGTACTTC	TRBV27	13	.	TRBJ2-7	.
CAWSWGPRNYGYTF	TGTGCCTGGAGTTGGGGGCCGCGGAACTATGGCTACACCTTC	TRBV30	14	.	TRBJ1-2	.
CAIRGQTSGNTIYF	TGTGCCATCAGAGGACAGACCTCTGGAAACACCATATATTTT	TRBV10-3	14	.	TRBJ1-3	.